Sequencing of this TCR beta chain was carried out in a study of blood T cell repertoires in COVID-19. As for the study in general: PBMCs, B-cell-depleted T cells, or T cells were the source of the cDNA or gDNA that made up the material.

The assay was immunoSEQ multiplex PCR, and TCRdb's table has in-frame clones only and misses some. The top ten clones hold around 2% of a sample with a few hundred thousand clones, around 81% of them seen once. The CDR3 totals 15 residues. Looked up from germline, CDR1 is MNHEY and CDR2 is SVGAGI. The trim removed 3 bases at V and 6 bases at J, leaving 9 bases unmatched. The TCR sequence derives from a young man who had recovered from COVID-19. The chain is built from TRBV6-5 and TRBJ2-3; the match to TRBD2 covers 7 bases. Input material: peripheral blood. The CDR3 DNA sequence: TGTGCCAGCAGTTATAGGACTAGTTTACTTGATACGCAGTATTTT. Its translation: CASSYRTSLLDTQYF.